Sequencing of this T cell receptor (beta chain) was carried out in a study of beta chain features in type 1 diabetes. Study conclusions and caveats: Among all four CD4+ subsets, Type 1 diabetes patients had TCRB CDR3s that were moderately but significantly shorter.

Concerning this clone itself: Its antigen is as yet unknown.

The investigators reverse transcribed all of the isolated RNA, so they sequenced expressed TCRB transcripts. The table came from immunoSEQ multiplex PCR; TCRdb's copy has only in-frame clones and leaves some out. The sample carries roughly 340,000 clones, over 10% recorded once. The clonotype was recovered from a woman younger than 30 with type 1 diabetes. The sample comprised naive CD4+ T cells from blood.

The CDR3 spells CASSLGRLADTQYF. The CDR3 coding sequence is TGTGCCAGCAGCCTAGGGCGACTAGCAGATACGCAGTATTTT. V usage is TRBV7-9 and J usage is TRBJ2-3; weak D call: TRBD2 (6 bases). The germline CDR1 and CDR2 sequences are SEHNR and FQNEAQ (reference sequence). V lost 5 bases and J 4 bases, leaving 13 bases between the germline ends. The CDR3 loop spans 14 amino acids.